This TCR beta chain was recorded in a study of blood T cells in healthy people across ages. General observations from the study: Diversity of TCR beta per million T cells declined in a roughly linear way with age. There were more naive CD4+ cells and higher diversity in long-lived donors than in aged donors.

As for this clonotype: The antigen is undetermined.

A second PCR of 7 to 11 cycles used a sample-barcoded 5' primer and a J-beta primer mix. Carrying 12 random nucleotides, a template-switch adaptor labeled each individual cDNA molecule. Using its own MiXCR run on the 5' RACE reads, TCRdb lists one record per CDR3 protein. This table holds roughly 2 million distinct CDR3 sequences, around 48% found once. The origin of this receptor is a woman between 40 and 50 years old in good health. Sequencing input: blood.

CDR3 residues: CSAKLPTSGIYLDTQYF. In nucleotides, the CDR3 is TGCAGCGCAAAGTTACCGACTAGCGGTATCTATCTCGATACGCAGTATTTT. The chain combines TRBV29-1 with TRBJ2-3; 9 bases are a match to TRBD2. This CDR3 is 17 amino acids long. Germline lookup yields CDR1 SQVTM and CDR2 ANQGSEA. V lost 7 bases to trimming and J lost 6 bases; unmatched junction nucleotides: 20.